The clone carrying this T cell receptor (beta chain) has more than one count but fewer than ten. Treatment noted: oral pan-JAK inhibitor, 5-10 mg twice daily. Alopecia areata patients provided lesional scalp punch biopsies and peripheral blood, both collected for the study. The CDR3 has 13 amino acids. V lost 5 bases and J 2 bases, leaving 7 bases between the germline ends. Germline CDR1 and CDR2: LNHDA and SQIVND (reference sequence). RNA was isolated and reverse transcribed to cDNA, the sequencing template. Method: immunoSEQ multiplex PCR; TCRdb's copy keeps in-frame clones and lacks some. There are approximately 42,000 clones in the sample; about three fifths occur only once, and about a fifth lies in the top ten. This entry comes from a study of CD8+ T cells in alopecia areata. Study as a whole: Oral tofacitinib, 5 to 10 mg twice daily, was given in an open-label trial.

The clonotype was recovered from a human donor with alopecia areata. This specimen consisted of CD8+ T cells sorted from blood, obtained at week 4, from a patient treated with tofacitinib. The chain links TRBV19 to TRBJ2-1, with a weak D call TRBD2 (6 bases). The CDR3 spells CASSRRAYNEQFF. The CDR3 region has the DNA TGTGCCAGTAGTCGGAGGGCCTACAATGAGCAGTTCTTC.